Listed below are T cell receptor beta chains from one sample, sequenced in a study of CD8 T cells in ankylosing spondylitis. Each CDR3 protein is one row after TCRdb ran MiXCR on the 5' RACE reads. The sample holds approximately 300,000 distinct CDR3 sequences, 7.5% to 9% seen once. The sequencing sample was made of blood, either unsorted or a sorted T cell fraction (not recorded which). Receptors were obtained from a male donor with ankylosing spondylitis. CDR3s include the opening cysteine and the closing phenylalanine or tryptophan. D genes are given only for firm matches. Not every row has a clone size; where given, it reads once, few, many or a size class.

clone size: few; D gene: -; V gene: TRBV28; J gene: TRBJ1-4; CDR3 protein: CASRETANEKLFF; CDR3 DNA: TGTGCCAGCAGGGAGACCGCTAATGAAAAACTGTTTTTT
clone size: few; D gene: -; V gene: TRBV7-2; J gene: TRBJ2-4; CDR3 protein: CASKFTAGPWYF; CDR3 DNA: TGTGCCAGCAAATTTACAGCAGGTCCTTGGTACTTC
clone size: -; D gene: -; V gene: TRBV29-1; J gene: TRBJ2-3; CDR3 protein: CSVGPGVLVTQYF; CDR3 DNA: TGCAGCGTGGGACCGGGGGTGTTGGTTACGCAGTATTTT
clone size: few; D gene: TRBD2; V gene: TRBV4-2; J gene: TRBJ2-1; CDR3 protein: CASSQDKGTSGRIQSNTEQFF; CDR3 DNA: TGTGCCAGCAGCCAAGATAAGGGGACTAGCGGGAGAATACAATCGAACACTGAGCAGTTCTTC
clone size: many; D gene: TRBD1; V gene: TRBV5-1; J gene: TRBJ2-7; CDR3 protein: CASSPTGVEQYF; CDR3 DNA: TGCGCCAGCAGCCCCACAGGGGTCGAGCAGTACTTC
clone size: few; D gene: TRBD1; V gene: TRBV6-5; J gene: TRBJ2-2; CDR3 protein: CASSYFVTGRAGELFF; CDR3 DNA: TGTGCCAGCAGTTACTTCGTGACAGGGAGAGCCGGGGAGCTGTTTTTT
clone size: many; D gene: TRBD1; V gene: TRBV28; J gene: TRBJ2-2; CDR3 protein: CASSLVQGAATGELFF; CDR3 DNA: TGTGCCAGCAGTTTAGTCCAGGGGGCTGCCACCGGGGAGCTGTTTTTT
clone size: -; D gene: TRBD2; V gene: TRBV5-5; J gene: TRBJ2-1; CDR3 protein: CASSLNPTSHNEQFF; CDR3 DNA: TGTGCCAGCAGCTTGAACCCGACTAGCCACAATGAGCAGTTCTTC
clone size: few; D gene: -; V gene: TRBV5-1; J gene: TRBJ1-2; CDR3 protein: CASSPYGILYDGYTF; CDR3 DNA: TGCGCCAGCAGCCCGTACGGGATACTCTATGATGGCTACACCTTC
clone size: -; D gene: -; V gene: TRBV20-1; J gene: TRBJ2-3; CDR3 protein: CSGWAASTDTQYF; CDR3 DNA: TGCAGCGGGTGGGCGGCTAGCACAGATACGCAGTATTTT
clone size: many; D gene: -; V gene: TRBV5-1; J gene: TRBJ2-2; CDR3 protein: CASSLEGPSERPGELFF; CDR3 DNA: TGCGCCAGCAGCTTGGAGGGCCCTAGCGAAAGACCCGGGGAGCTGTTTTTT
clone size: few; D gene: -; V gene: TRBV11-1; J gene: TRBJ2-1; CDR3 protein: CASRVRRPDNEQFF; CDR3 DNA: TGTGCCAGCAGAGTTAGGAGGCCGGACAATGAGCAGTTCTTC
clone size: many; D gene: TRBD1; V gene: TRBV6-5; J gene: TRBJ2-7; CDR3 protein: CASSYGTGGYEQYF; CDR3 DNA: TGTGCCAGCAGTTACGGGACAGGGGGCTACGAGCAGTACTTC
clone size: many; D gene: -; V gene: TRBV12-3/TRBV12-4; J gene: TRBJ2-1; CDR3 protein: CASSLWLAVTYNEQFF; CDR3 DNA: TGTGCCAGCAGTTTATGGTTAGCGGTGACCTACAATGAGCAGTTCTTC
clone size: -; D gene: -; V gene: TRBV7-2; J gene: TRBJ2-1; CDR3 protein: CASSFGTLNNEQFF; CDR3 DNA: TGTGCCAGCAGCTTTGGGACTCTCAACAATGAGCAGTTCTTC
clone size: -; D gene: -; V gene: TRBV19; J gene: TRBJ2-1; CDR3 protein: CASSIGSRAAGYEQFF; CDR3 DNA: TGTGCCAGTAGTATAGGCTCGAGGGCCGCGGGGTATGAGCAGTTCTTC
clone size: -; D gene: -; V gene: TRBV7-2; J gene: TRBJ2-5; CDR3 protein: CASSLRLLRQETQYF; CDR3 DNA: TGTGCCAGCAGCTTACGGCTACTCCGCCAGGAGACCCAGTACTTC
clone size: few; D gene: TRBD2; V gene: TRBV5-5; J gene: TRBJ2-7; CDR3 protein: CASRFSGRLIYEQYF; CDR3 DNA: TGTGCCAGCAGATTTAGCGGGAGGCTTATCTACGAGCAGTACTTC
clone size: -; D gene: -; V gene: TRBV28; J gene: TRBJ1-2; CDR3 protein: CASSSPSGSHYGYTF; CDR3 DNA: TGTGCCAGCAGTTCCCCTTCAGGGTCGCACTATGGCTACACCTTC
clone size: few; D gene: -; V gene: TRBV29-1; J gene: TRBJ2-1; CDR3 protein: CSVDGISAKQFF; CDR3 DNA: TGCAGCGTTGATGGGATAAGTGCTAAGCAGTTCTTC
clone size: many; D gene: -; V gene: TRBV10-3; J gene: TRBJ2-3; CDR3 protein: CAISDGGQDTQYF; CDR3 DNA: TGTGCCATCAGTGATGGGGGGCAAGATACGCAGTATTTT
clone size: -; D gene: TRBD1; V gene: TRBV5-1; J gene: TRBJ1-3; CDR3 protein: CASSSRTGGGNTIYF; CDR3 DNA: TGCGCCAGCAGCTCACGGACAGGGGGCGGAAACACCATATATTTT
clone size: few; D gene: -; V gene: TRBV6-5; J gene: TRBJ2-7; CDR3 protein: CASSLNRVDEQYF; CDR3 DNA: TGTGCCAGCAGTTTAAATAGGGTGGACGAGCAGTACTTC
clone size: -; D gene: -; V gene: TRBV29-1; J gene: TRBJ1-2; CDR3 protein: CSVAVGGAGGYTF; CDR3 DNA: TGCAGCGTGGCCGTGGGGGGGGCTGGTGGCTACACCTTC
clone size: many; D gene: TRBD1; V gene: TRBV12-3/TRBV12-4; J gene: TRBJ1-2; CDR3 protein: CASRPTGSNYGYTF; CDR3 DNA: TGTGCCAGCAGGCCGACAGGGTCTAACTATGGCTACACCTTC
clone size: many; D gene: TRBD2; V gene: TRBV29-1; J gene: TRBJ2-1; CDR3 protein: CSVDVAGVNNEQFF; CDR3 DNA: TGCAGCGTTGACGTAGCGGGAGTAAACAATGAGCAGTTCTTC
clone size: many; D gene: -; V gene: TRBV9; J gene: TRBJ1-4; CDR3 protein: CASSVVPSNEKLFF; CDR3 DNA: TGTGCCAGCAGCGTAGTCCCATCTAATGAAAAACTGTTTTTT
clone size: many; D gene: -; V gene: TRBV7-9; J gene: TRBJ1-3; CDR3 protein: CASSLAVDGNTIYF; CDR3 DNA: TGTGCCAGCAGCTTAGCGGTGGATGGAAACACCATATATTTT
clone size: many; D gene: -; V gene: TRBV10-3; J gene: TRBJ1-4; CDR3 protein: CAISEETGNEKLFF; CDR3 DNA: TGTGCCATCAGTGAAGAGACCGGTAATGAAAAACTGTTTTTT
clone size: -; D gene: -; V gene: TRBV7-8; J gene: TRBJ1-5; CDR3 protein: CASSSKGGGLNQPQHF; CDR3 DNA: TGTGCCAGCAGCTCTAAGGGTGGCGGTCTCAATCAGCCCCAGCATTTT
clone size: many; D gene: TRBD2; V gene: TRBV7-9; J gene: TRBJ2-1; CDR3 protein: CSGGRLAGAGEQFF; CDR3 DNA: TGTTCCGGAGGGCGACTAGCGGGAGCGGGTGAGCAGTTCTTC